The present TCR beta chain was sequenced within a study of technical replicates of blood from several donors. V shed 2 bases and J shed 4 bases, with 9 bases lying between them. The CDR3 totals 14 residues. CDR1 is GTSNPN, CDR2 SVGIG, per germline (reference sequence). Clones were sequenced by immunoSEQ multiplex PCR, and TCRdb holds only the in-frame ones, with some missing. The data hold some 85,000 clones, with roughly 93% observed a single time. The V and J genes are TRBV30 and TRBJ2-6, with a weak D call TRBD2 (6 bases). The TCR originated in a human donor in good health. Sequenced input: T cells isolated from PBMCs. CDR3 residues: CAWSSGSGANVLTF. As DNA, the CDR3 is TGTGCCTGGAGTAGCGGGTCCGGGGCCAACGTCCTGACTTTC.